This is a list of T cell receptor beta chains from one sample in a study of blood T cells in healthy people across ages. MiXCR, applied by TCRdb to the 5' RACE reads, yields one record per CDR3 protein. The data contain more than 1 million distinct CDR3 sequences, 40% to 45% of them singletons. The sequenced sample was blood. The receptors shown here come from a woman aged 60 to 75 in good health. The conserved cysteine and the conserved F or W are not part of the CDR3 here.

J,V,CDR3
TRBJ2-3,TRBV6-1,ASRRLDTSTDTQY
TRBJ2-1,TRBV27,ASSQAGVYNEQF
TRBJ2-5,TRBV9,ASSSRVGLGETQY
TRBJ2-7,TRBV9,ASSPGAIDYEQY
TRBJ2-1,TRBV6-5,ASSYQGREQF
TRBJ1-5,TRBV30,AWSKQGDQPQH
TRBJ2-7,TRBV20-1,SAQGYSNYEQY
TRBJ1-5,TRBV27,ASSPRTGQPQH
TRBJ2-3,TRBV7-2,ASSWLAGGPTDTQY
TRBJ2-7,TRBV7-8,ASSWGLAGDPQKQY
TRBJ2-1,TRBV7-9,ASSDVMAGDEQF